One and the same sample provided the 10 T cell receptor beta chains below, sequenced in a study of regulatory T cells in long-lasting Graves disease. Arm-PCR with iRepertoire HTBI primers amplified the CDR3 regions for these TCR beta libraries. TCRdb fed the multiplex PCR reads into MiXCR, producing one record per CDR3 protein. In the table there are 350,000 to 500,000 distinct CDR3 sequences, about 17% of which are singletons. The time point: newly diagnosed GD, antithyroid drugs for less than 3 months. Generation of the TCR library employed RNA extracted from PBMCs. These data are also associated with another study on T cells in Graves' hyperthyroidism and ophthalmopathy.

Sequencing was performed on peripheral blood mononuclear cells (PBMCs), taken at new diagnosis, from a patient treated with antithyroid drugs. The receptor set was obtained from a woman under 40 with Graves disease.

This clonotype has ten or more counts. The CDR3 spells CATSRGGLNEAFF. CDR3 DNA sequence: TGTGCCACCAGCAGAGGTGGGTTAAATGAAGCTTTCTTT. This chain links TRBV15 with TRBJ1-1, with no clear D. Germline CDR1 LNHNV, CDR2 YYDKDF (reference sequence). The CDR3 covers 13 residues. V lost 1 base and J 7 bases, leaving 10 bases between the germline ends.

J is TRBJ2-2 and V is TRBV12-3 or TRBV12-4; 9 bases line up with TRBD2. V shed 5 bases and J 6 bases; nucleotides not matched to a gene: 16. The CDR3 covers 18 residues. The CDR3 DNA sequence: TGTGCCAGCAGTCCAACGGTGGGCGGGAGGGCCGGGGCCGGGGAGCTGTTTTTT. Protein product: CASSPTVGGRAGAGELFF.

This clonotype was picked up a small number of times. The chain carries TRBV29-1 and TRBJ2-2; the D is unclear. This CDR3 has 10 amino acids. The V end was cut by 7 bases, the J end by 6 bases, with 6 bases between. CDR1 is SQVTM, CDR2 ANQGSEA, per germline. The CDR3 is CSAESGELFF. The CDR3 coding sequence is TGCAGCGCCGAGTCCGGGGAGCTGTTTTTT.

This clonotype was counted at least ten times. The gene calls are TRBV7-8 and TRBJ2-3, with D unresolved. The CDR3 consists of 15 residues. Germline CDR1 is SGHVS and CDR2 is FQNEAQ. Between the trimmed V and J ends, which lost 5 bases and 0 bases, there was a span of 12 bases. CDR3 amino acids: CASSPMAVSTDTQYF. CDR3 nucleotide sequence: TGTGCCAGCAGCCCTATGGCGGTTAGCACAGATACGCAGTATTTT. Full variable domain (outside the CDR3, taken from reference TRBV7-8 and TRBJ2-3): GAGVSQSPRYKVAKRGQDVALRCDPISGHVSLFWYQQALGQGPEFLTYFQNEAQLDKSGLPSDRFFAERPEGSVSTLKIQRTQQEDSAVYLCASSPMAVSTDTQYFGPGTRLTVL.

This clonotype has more than one count but fewer than ten. The chain joins TRBV12-3 or TRBV12-4 to TRBJ2-7, with D hard to call. The ends were cut back, 5 bases at V and 5 bases at J, with 10 bases in the middle. The CDR3 loop spans 12 amino acids. Written as DNA, the CDR3 is TGTGCCAGCAGTGCCTATGGGAACGAGCAGTACTTC. It encodes CASSAYGNEQYF.

This clonotype occurred many times. This chain uses TRBV10-3 with TRBJ2-1; tentatively, D is TRBD1 (5 bases). V was clipped by 4 bases and J by 0 bases, with 13 bases between them. CDR3 length: 16 amino acids. From germline, CDR1 is ENHRY and CDR2 SYGVKD. The CDR3 sequence is CAISGQKNPSYNEQFF. In nucleotides, the CDR3 is TGTGCCATCAGTGGACAGAAAAACCCCTCCTACAATGAGCAGTTCTTC.

This clonotype was seen ten or more times. The chain couples TRBV9 to TRBJ2-7, with TRBD2 matching 8 bases. Germline V gene sequence: CDR1 SGDLS, CDR2 YYNGEE. V lost 4 bases, J lost 5 bases, and 11 bases stayed unmatched. There are 15 residues in the CDR3. CDR3 loop: CASSSPGSGSHEQYF. CDR3 coding DNA: TGTGCCAGCAGCTCCCCGGGAAGCGGGAGTCACGAGCAGTACTTC. The full variable domain, with the rest looked up from reference TRBV9 and TRBJ2-7, is DSGVTQTPKHLITATGQRVTLRCSPRSGDLSVYWYQQSLDQGLQFLIQYYNGEERAKGNILERFSAQQFPDLHSELNLSSLELGDSALYFCASSSPGSGSHEQYFGPGTRLTVT.

The chain couples TRBV5-4 to TRBJ2-2; the D gene is possibly TRBD1 (5 bases). Trimming took 1 base from V and 1 from J, leaving 8 bases between them. In germline, CDR1 is SGHNT, CDR2 YYREEE (reference sequence). This CDR3 region has 15 residues. The CDR3 region has the DNA TGTGCCAGCAGCTTGTCGACAGTGAACACCGGGGAGCTGTTTTTT. Protein product: CASSLSTVNTGELFF.

This clonotype was found many times. The chain has TRBV13 and TRBJ2-7; 10 nucleotides match TRBD2. CDR1 and CDR2 (germline): PRHDT, FYEKMQ (reference sequence). The junction had 6 bases not matched to a gene; V was cut back by 10 bases and J by 0 bases. This CDR3 comprises 14 residues. CDR3 coding DNA: TGTGCCACCCGGACTAGCGGCAGCTCCTACGAGCAGTACTTC. It specifies CATRTSGSSYEQYF.

Of note for this clonotype: It is unclear where the CDR3 begins or ends on the DNA, so no DNA is shown, and the CDR3 is as TCRdb lists it. V is TRBV27 and J is TRBJ2-3; the D call of TRBD2 is as the table states it, not checked on the DNA. Termini included, the CDR3 measures 14 amino acids. Looked up from germline, CDR1 is MNHEY and CDR2 is SMNVEV (reference sequence). Here the CDR3 reads CASSSSDFTDTQYF.